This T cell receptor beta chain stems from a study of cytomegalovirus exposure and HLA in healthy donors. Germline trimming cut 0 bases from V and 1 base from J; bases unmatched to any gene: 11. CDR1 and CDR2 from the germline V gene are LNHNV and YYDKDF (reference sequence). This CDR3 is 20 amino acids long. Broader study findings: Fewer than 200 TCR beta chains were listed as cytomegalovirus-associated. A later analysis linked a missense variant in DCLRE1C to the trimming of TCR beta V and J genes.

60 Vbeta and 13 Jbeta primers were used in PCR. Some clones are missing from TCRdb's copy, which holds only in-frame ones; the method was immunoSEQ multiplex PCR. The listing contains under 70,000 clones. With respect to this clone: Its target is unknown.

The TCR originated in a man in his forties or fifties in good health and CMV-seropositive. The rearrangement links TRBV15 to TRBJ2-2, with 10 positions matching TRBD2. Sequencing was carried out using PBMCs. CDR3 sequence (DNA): TGTGCCACCAGCAGAGATCGGGCGCTAGCGGGGGCTAAGAACACCGGGGAGCTGTTTTTT. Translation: CATSRDRALAGAKNTGELFF. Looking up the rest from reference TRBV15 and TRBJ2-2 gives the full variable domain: DAMVIQNPRYQVTQFGKPVTLSCSQTLNHNVMYWYQQKSSQAPKLLFHYYDKDFNNEADTPDNFQSRRPNTSFCFLDIRSPGLGDTAMYLCATSRDRALAGAKNTGELFFGEGSRLTVL.